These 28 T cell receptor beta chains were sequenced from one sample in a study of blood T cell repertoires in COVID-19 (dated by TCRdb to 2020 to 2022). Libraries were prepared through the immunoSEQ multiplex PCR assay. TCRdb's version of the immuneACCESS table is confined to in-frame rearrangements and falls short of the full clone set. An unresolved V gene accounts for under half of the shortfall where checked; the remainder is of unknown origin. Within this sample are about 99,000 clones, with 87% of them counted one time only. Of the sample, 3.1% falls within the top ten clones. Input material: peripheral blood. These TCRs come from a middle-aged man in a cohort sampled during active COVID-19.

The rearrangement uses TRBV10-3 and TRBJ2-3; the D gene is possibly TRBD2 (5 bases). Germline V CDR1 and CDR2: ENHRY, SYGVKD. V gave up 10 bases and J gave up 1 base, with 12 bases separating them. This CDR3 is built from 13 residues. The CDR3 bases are TGTGCCACAACCTCCGGGGGCACAGATACGCAGTATTTT. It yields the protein CATTSGGTDTQYF.

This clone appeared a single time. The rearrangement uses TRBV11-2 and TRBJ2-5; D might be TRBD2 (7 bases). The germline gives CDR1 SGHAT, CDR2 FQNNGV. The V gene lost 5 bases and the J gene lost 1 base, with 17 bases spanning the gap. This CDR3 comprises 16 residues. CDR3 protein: CASSPTVAGAQETQYF. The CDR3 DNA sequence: TGTGCCAGCAGCCCGACCGTCGCGGGGGCCCAAGAGACCCAGTACTTC.

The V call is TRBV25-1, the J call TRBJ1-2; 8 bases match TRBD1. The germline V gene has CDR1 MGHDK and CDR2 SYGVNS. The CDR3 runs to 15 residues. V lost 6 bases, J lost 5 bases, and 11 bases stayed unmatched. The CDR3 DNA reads TGTGCCAGCAGGAAAGATCAAGGACAGGGTTATGGCTACACCTTC. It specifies CASRKDQGQGYGYTF.

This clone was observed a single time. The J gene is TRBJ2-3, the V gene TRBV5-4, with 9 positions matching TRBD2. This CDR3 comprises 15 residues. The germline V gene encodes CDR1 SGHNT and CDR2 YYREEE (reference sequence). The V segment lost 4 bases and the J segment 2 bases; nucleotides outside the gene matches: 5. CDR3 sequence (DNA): TGTGCCAGCAGCCTAGCGGGGCTAAACACAGATACGCAGTATTTT. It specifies CASSLAGLNTDTQYF.

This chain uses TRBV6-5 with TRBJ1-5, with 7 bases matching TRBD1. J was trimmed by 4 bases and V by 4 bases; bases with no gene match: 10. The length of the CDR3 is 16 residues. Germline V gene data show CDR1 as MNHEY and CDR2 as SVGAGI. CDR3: CASSSTGIDINQPQHF. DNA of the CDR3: TGTGCCAGCAGTTCGACAGGGATTGATATAAATCAGCCCCAGCATTTT.

In DNA, the CDR3 is TGTGCCAGCAGGCCGGGACAGGGAAGACCCACTGAAGCTTTCTTT. Protein product: CASRPGQGRPTEAFF. The rearrangement uses TRBV3-1 (or the pseudogene TRBV3-2) and TRBJ1-1; 9 bases are a match to TRBD1. The CDR3 runs 15 residues. The germline V gene has CDR1 LGHDT and CDR2 YNNKEL (reference sequence). Trimming removed 6 bases from V and 4 bases from J; junction bases left unmatched: 9.

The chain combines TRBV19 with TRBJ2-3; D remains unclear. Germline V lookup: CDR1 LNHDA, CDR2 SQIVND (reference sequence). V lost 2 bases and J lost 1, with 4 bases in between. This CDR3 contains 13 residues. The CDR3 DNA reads TGTGCCAGTAGTATAACAGGCACAGATACGCAGTATTTT. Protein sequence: CASSITGTDTQYF.

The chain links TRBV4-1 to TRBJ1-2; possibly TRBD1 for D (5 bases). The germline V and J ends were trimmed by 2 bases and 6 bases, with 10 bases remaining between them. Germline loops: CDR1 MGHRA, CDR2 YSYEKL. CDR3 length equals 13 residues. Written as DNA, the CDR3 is TGCGCCAGCAGCCAACAGGGATTGGATGGCTACACCTTC. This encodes CASSQQGLDGYTF.

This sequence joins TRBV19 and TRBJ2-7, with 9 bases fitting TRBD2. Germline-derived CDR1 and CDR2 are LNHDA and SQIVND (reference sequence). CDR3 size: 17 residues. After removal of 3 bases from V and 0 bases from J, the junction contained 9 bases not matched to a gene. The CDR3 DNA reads TGTGCCAGTAGTATCTTCGGTAGCGGGGGTTCCTCCTACGAGCAGTACTTC. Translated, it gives CASSIFGSGGSSYEQYF.

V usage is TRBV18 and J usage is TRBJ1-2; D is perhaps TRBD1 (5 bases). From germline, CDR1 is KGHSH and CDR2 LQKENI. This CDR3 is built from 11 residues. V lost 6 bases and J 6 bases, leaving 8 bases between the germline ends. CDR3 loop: CASSRTHGYTF. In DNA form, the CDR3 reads TGTGCCAGCTCCCGGACACATGGCTACACCTTC.

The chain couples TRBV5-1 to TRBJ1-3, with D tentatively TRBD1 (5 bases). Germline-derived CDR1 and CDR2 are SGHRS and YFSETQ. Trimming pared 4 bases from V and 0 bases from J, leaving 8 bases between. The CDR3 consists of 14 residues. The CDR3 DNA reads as TGCGCCAGCAGCACACAGGCCTCTGGAAACACCATATATTTT. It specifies CASSTQASGNTIYF. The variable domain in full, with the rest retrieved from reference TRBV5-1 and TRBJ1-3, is KAGVTQTPRYLIKTRGQQVTLSCSPISGHRSVSWYQQTPGQGLQFLFEYFSETQRNKGNFPGRFSGRQFSNSRSEMNVSTLELGDSALYLCASSTQASGNTIYFGEGSWLTVV.

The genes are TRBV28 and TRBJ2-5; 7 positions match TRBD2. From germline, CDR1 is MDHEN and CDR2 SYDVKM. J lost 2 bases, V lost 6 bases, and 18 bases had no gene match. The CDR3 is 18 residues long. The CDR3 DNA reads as TGTGCCAGCAGCTTGGGGGGGTGGCTGGACGGGGAACAAGAGACCCAGTACTTC. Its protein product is CASSLGGWLDGEQETQYF. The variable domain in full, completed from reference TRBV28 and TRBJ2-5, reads DVKVTQSSRYLVKRTGEKVFLECVQDMDHENMFWYRQDPGLGLRLIYFSYDVKMKEKGDIPEGYSVSREKKERFSLILESASTNQTSMYLCASSLGGWLDGEQETQYFGPGTRLLVL.

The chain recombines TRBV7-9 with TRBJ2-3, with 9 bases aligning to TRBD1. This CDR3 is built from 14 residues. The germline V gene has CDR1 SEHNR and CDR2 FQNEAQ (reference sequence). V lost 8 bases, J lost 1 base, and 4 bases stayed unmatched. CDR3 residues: CASARTGGTDTQYF. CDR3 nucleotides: TGTGCCAGCGCCAGGACAGGGGGCACAGATACGCAGTATTTT.

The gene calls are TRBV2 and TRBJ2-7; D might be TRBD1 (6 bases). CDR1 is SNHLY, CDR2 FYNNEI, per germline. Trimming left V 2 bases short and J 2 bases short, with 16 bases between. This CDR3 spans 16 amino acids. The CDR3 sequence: CASSEQAGVRAYEQYF. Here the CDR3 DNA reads TGTGCCAGCAGTGAACAGGCAGGGGTAAGAGCCTACGAGCAGTACTTC.

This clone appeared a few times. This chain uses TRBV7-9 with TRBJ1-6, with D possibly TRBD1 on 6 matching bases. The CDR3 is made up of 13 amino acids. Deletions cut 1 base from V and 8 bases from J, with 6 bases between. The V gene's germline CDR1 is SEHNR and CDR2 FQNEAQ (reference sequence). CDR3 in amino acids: CASSLEGDSPLHF. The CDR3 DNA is TGTGCCAGCAGCTTAGAGGGGGATTCACCCCTCCACTTT.

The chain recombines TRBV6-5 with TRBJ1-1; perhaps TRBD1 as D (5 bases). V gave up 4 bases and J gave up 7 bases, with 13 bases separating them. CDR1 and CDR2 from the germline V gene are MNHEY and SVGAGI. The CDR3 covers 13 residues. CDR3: CASSSGVGGEAFF. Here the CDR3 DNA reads TGTGCCAGCAGTTCCGGGGTCGGGGGTGAAGCTTTCTTT.

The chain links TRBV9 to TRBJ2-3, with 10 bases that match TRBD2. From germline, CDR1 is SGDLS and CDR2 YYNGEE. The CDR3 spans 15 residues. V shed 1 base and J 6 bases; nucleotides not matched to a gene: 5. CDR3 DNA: TGTGCCAGCAGCGTAATCAGCGGGGGGGTTGATACGCAGTATTTT. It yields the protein CASSVISGGVDTQYF. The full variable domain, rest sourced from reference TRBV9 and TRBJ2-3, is DSGVTQTPKHLITATGQRVTLRCSPRSGDLSVYWYQQSLDQGLQFLIQYYNGEERAKGNILERFSAQQFPDLHSELNLSSLELGDSALYFCASSVISGGVDTQYFGPGTRLTVL.

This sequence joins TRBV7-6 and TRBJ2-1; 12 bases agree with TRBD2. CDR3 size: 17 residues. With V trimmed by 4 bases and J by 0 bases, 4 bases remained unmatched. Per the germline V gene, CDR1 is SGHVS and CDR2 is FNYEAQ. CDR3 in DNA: TGTGCCAGCAGCTCTGGACTAGCGGGGTCCTCCTACAATGAGCAGTTCTTC. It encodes CASSSGLAGSSYNEQFF.

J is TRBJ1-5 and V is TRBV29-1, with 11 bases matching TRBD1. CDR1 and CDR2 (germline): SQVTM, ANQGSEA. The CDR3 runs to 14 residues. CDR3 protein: CSAGTGGFNQPQHF. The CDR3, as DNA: TGCAGTGCCGGGACAGGGGGTTTCAATCAGCCCCAGCATTTT.

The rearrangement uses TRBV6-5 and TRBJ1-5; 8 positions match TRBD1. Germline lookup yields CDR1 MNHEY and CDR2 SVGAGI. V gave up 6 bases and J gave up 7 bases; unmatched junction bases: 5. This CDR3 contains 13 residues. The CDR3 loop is CASSDRGDQPQHF. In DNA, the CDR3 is TGTGCCAGCAGCGACAGGGGAGACCAGCCCCAGCATTTT.

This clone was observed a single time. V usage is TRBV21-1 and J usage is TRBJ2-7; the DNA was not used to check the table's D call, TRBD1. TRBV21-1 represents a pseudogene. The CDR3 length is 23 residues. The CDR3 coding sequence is TGTGCCAGCAGCAAAGGTGTGCGGGCTTCAGGGTGTGGGAGGACAGGGATAACCTACGAGCAGTACTTC. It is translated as CASSKGVRASGCGRTGITYEQYF.

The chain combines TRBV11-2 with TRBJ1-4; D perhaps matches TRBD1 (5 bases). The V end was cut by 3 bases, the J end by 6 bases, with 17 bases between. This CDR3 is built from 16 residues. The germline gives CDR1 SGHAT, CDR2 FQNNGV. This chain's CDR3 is CASSFTHGGEYEKLFF. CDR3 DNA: TGTGCCAGCAGCTTTACCCACGGGGGGGAGTATGAAAAACTGTTTTTT.

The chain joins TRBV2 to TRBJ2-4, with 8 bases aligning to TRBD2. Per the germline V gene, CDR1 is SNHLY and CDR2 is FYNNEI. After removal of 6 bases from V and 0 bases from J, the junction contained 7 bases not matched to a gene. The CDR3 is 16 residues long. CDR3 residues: CASSERGSLAKNIQYF. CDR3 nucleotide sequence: TGTGCCAGCAGCGAGCGGGGGTCGCTAGCCAAAAACATTCAGTACTTC.

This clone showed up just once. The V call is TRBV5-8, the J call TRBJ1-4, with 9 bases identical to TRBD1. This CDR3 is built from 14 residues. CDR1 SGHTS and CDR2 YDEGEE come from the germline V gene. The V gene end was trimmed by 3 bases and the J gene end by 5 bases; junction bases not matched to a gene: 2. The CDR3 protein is CASSSTGGNEKLFF. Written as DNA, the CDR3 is TGTGCCAGCAGCTCCACAGGGGGCAATGAAAAACTGTTTTTT.

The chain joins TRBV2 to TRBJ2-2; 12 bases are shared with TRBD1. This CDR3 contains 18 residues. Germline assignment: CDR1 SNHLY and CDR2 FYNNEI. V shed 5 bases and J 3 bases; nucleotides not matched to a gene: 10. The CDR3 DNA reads TGTGCCAGCAGTACTTTCCCGGGACAGGGGGCACACACCGGGGAGCTGTTTTTT. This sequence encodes CASSTFPGQGAHTGELFF.

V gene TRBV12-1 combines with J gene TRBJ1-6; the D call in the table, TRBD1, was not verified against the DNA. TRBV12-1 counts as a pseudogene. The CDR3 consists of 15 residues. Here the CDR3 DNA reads TGTGCCAGCAGCTTTCTCGGGACATATAATTCACCCCTCCACTTT. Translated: CASSFLGTYNSPLHF.

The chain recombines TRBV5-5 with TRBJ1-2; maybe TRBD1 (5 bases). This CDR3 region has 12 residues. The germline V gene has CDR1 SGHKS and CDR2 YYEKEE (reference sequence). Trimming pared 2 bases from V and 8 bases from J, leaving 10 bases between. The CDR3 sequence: CASSFSGLGYTF. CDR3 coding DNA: TGTGCCAGCAGCTTTTCAGGGTTGGGCTACACCTTC.

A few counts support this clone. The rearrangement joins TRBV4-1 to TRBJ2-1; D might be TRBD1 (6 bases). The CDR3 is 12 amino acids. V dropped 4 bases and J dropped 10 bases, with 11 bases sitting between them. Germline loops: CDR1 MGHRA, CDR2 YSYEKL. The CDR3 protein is CASSPGQLEQFF. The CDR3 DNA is TGCGCCAGCAGCCCCGGACAGCTAGAGCAGTTCTTC.